These T cell receptor beta chains were read from a single sample in a study of blood T cell repertoires in COVID-19. The protocol was immunoSEQ multiplex PCR, while the TCRdb copy is restricted to in-frame clones and leaves out a portion. This repertoire shows more than 400,000 clones, roughly 87% found once; its top ten account for about 0.65%. The sequencing sample was made of PBMCs or T cells enriched from blood (not recorded which). These receptors were taken from a woman under 30 who had recovered from COVID-19. CDR3s include the opening cysteine and the closing phenylalanine or tryptophan. D genes are given only for firm matches. Rows may omit the clone size; those that give it use once, few, many or a size class.

CDR3nt: TGTGCCAGCAGTTTCGGACTAGCCAACAATGAGCAGTTCTTC
CDR3aa: CASSFGLANNEQFF
v_gene: TRBV11-2
d_gene: TRBD2
abundance: .
j_gene: TRBJ2-1

CDR3nt: TGTGCCAGCAGTGTAATAGAGGAGACCCAGTACTTC
CDR3aa: CASSVIEETQYF
v_gene: TRBV2
d_gene: .
abundance: .
j_gene: TRBJ2-5

CDR3nt: TGTGCCAGCAGCTTTTCGGCAGGGTATGGGCCCCAGCATTTT
CDR3aa: CASSFSAGYGPQHF
v_gene: TRBV5-5
d_gene: .
abundance: .
j_gene: TRBJ1-5

CDR3nt: TGTGCCAGCAGTCCTCGGACAGGTGCATCCTTCTATGGCTACACCTTC
CDR3aa: CASSPRTGASFYGYTF
v_gene: TRBV2
d_gene: TRBD1
abundance: .
j_gene: TRBJ1-2

CDR3nt: TGTGCCAGCAGCTTCGGGGTGGGGTACAATGAGCAGTTCTTC
CDR3aa: CASSFGVGYNEQFF
v_gene: TRBV7-2
d_gene: .
abundance: .
j_gene: TRBJ2-1

CDR3nt: TGTGCCAGCAGTTCCAGGGGACCTGAAGCTTTCTTT
CDR3aa: CASSSRGPEAFF
v_gene: TRBV6-5
d_gene: .
abundance: .
j_gene: TRBJ1-1

CDR3nt: TGCGCCAGCAGCCCCGGCAGGGCCCTCTCTGGAAACACCATATATTTT
CDR3aa: CASSPGRALSGNTIYF
v_gene: TRBV4-1
d_gene: .
abundance: .
j_gene: TRBJ1-3

CDR3nt: TGCGCCAGCAGCTTGGAAGCATCTTACAATGAGCAGTTCTTC
CDR3aa: CASSLEASYNEQFF
v_gene: TRBV5-1
d_gene: .
abundance: .
j_gene: TRBJ2-1

CDR3nt: TGTGCCAGCAGTTTCGAGGGCGCCTACAATGAGCAGTTCTTC
CDR3aa: CASSFEGAYNEQFF
v_gene: TRBV27
d_gene: .
abundance: .
j_gene: TRBJ2-1

CDR3nt: TGTGCCACCTCGCGCGGGGGGACACCGAGCTCCTACGAGCAGTACTTC
CDR3aa: CATSRGGTPSSYEQYF
v_gene: TRBV3-1/TRBV3-2
d_gene: TRBD2
abundance: .
j_gene: TRBJ2-7

CDR3nt: TGTGCCAGTAGTCCTGGGGGCCTGGAGCAGTACTTC
CDR3aa: CASSPGGLEQYF
v_gene: TRBV19
d_gene: .
abundance: .
j_gene: TRBJ2-7

CDR3nt: TGCGCCAGCAGCCAAGGGACTTTCCGAAAAGCTTTCTTT
CDR3aa: CASSQGTFRKAFF
v_gene: TRBV4-1
d_gene: .
abundance: .
j_gene: TRBJ1-1

CDR3nt: TGTGCCTGGAGCGAGGGTAACAGTGGAAACACCATATATTTT
CDR3aa: CAWSEGNSGNTIYF
v_gene: TRBV30
d_gene: .
abundance: .
j_gene: TRBJ1-3

CDR3nt: TGTGCCAGCAGGGAAGACAGCACCCTCAATGAAGCTTTCTTT
CDR3aa: CASREDSTLNEAFF
v_gene: TRBV6-1
d_gene: .
abundance: .
j_gene: TRBJ1-1

CDR3nt: TGTGCCAGCAGCCAGGGGGGACAGGGAGTCCCCTCTGGCTACACCTTC
CDR3aa: CASSQGGQGVPSGYTF
v_gene: TRBV7-9
d_gene: TRBD1
abundance: .
j_gene: TRBJ1-2

CDR3nt: TGTGCCAGCAGCCTGACAGGGGGCCAGGCTGAAGCTTTCTTT
CDR3aa: CASSLTGGQAEAFF
v_gene: TRBV3-1/TRBV3-2
d_gene: TRBD1
abundance: .
j_gene: TRBJ1-1

CDR3nt: TGTGCCAGCAGCGTGGACAGGTTAGCCTACGAGCAGTACTTC
CDR3aa: CASSVDRLAYEQYF
v_gene: TRBV5-6
d_gene: TRBD1
abundance: once
j_gene: TRBJ2-7

CDR3nt: TGTGCCACCCGGACGGCTAGCGGGGGGATCCAAGAGACCCAGTACTTC
CDR3aa: CATRTASGGIQETQYF
v_gene: TRBV10-3
d_gene: TRBD2
abundance: .
j_gene: TRBJ2-5

CDR3nt: TGCGCCAGCAAGGAGGCGACAAACTACAATGAGCAGTTCTTC
CDR3aa: CASKEATNYNEQFF
v_gene: TRBV5-1
d_gene: .
abundance: .
j_gene: TRBJ2-1

CDR3nt: TGTGCCAGCAGTTTACGGGGAGAGAATTCACCCCTCCACTTT
CDR3aa: CASSLRGENSPLHF
v_gene: TRBV27
d_gene: .
abundance: .
j_gene: TRBJ1-6

CDR3nt: TGTGCCAGCAGTGAAGCCCTCTCTCCGGGTGACAGTAAAGCTTTCTTT
CDR3aa: CASSEALSPGDSKAFF
v_gene: TRBV2
d_gene: .
abundance: .
j_gene: TRBJ1-1

CDR3nt: TGTGCCAGCAGCCAAGATCAAGGGGGTTACACTGAAGCTTTCTTT
CDR3aa: CASSQDQGGYTEAFF
v_gene: TRBV3-1/TRBV3-2
d_gene: .
abundance: .
j_gene: TRBJ1-1

CDR3nt: TGCAGCGTACGGAGTGGAGGAGGATCCGGGGAGCTGTTTTTT
CDR3aa: CSVRSGGGSGELFF
v_gene: TRBV29-1
d_gene: .
abundance: .
j_gene: TRBJ2-2

CDR3nt: TGTGCCAGCAGCCTAAGACAGGGGGAGTCTGCTGGAGCTTTCTTT
CDR3aa: CASSLRQGESAGAFF
v_gene: TRBV7-9
d_gene: TRBD1
abundance: .
j_gene: TRBJ1-1

CDR3nt: TGCGCCAGCAGCTCTACGACAGCCTCCTACGAGCAGTACTTC
CDR3aa: CASSSTTASYEQYF
v_gene: TRBV5-1
d_gene: .
abundance: .
j_gene: TRBJ2-7

CDR3nt: TGCGCCAGCAGCTTGGTGGCTAGCGGGGGGGCGAATAATGAGCAGTTCTTC
CDR3aa: CASSLVASGGANNEQFF
v_gene: TRBV5-1
d_gene: TRBD2
abundance: once
j_gene: TRBJ2-1

CDR3nt: TGCAGCGTCCTCACAGGGGACACCGCGTTCTATGGCTACACCTTC
CDR3aa: CSVLTGDTAFYGYTF
v_gene: TRBV29-1
d_gene: TRBD1
abundance: once
j_gene: TRBJ1-2

CDR3nt: TGCGCCAGCAGCTTCTCGGGACAGGGTCATAACTATGGCTACACCTTC
CDR3aa: CASSFSGQGHNYGYTF
v_gene: TRBV5-1
d_gene: TRBD1
abundance: .
j_gene: TRBJ1-2

CDR3nt: TGTGCCAGCTCACCCCGACAGGGGGCTTCGGGAAACACCATATATTTT
CDR3aa: CASSPRQGASGNTIYF
v_gene: TRBV18
d_gene: TRBD1
abundance: .
j_gene: TRBJ1-3